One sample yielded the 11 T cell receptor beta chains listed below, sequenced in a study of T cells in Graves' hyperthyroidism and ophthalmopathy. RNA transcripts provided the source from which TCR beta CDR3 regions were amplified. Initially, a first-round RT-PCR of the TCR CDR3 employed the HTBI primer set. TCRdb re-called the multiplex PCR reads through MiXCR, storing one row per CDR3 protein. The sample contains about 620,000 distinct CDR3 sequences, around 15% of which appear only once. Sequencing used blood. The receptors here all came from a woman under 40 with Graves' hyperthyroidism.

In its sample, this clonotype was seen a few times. CDR3 amino acids: CASSPSSLNTQYF. The CDR3 region has the DNA TGTGCCAGCAGTCCCTCCTCCTTGAATACGCAGTATTTT. V gene TRBV12-3 or TRBV12-4 combines with J gene TRBJ2-3, with D unclear. V lost 5 bases and J lost 7, with 13 bases in between. The CDR3 is made up of 13 amino acids.

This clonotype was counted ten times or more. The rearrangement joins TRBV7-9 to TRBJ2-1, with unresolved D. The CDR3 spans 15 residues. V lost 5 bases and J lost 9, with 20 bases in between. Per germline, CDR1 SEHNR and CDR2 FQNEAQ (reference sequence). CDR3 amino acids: CASSPSGLRVGEQFF. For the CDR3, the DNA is TGTGCCAGCAGCCCCTCAGGTTTACGAGTTGGTGAGCAGTTCTTC. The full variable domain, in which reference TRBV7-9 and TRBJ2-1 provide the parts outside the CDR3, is DTGVSQNPRHKITKRGQNVTFRCDPISEHNRLYWYRQTLGQGPEFLTYFQNEAQLEKSRLLSDRFSAERPKGSFSTLEIQRTEQGDSAMYLCASSPSGLRVGEQFFGPGTRLTVL.

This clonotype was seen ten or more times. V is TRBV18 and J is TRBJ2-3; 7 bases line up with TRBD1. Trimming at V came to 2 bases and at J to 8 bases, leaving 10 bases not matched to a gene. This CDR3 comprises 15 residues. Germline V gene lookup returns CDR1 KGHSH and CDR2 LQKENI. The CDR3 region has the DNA TGTGCCAGCTCACCAGCGACAGGGAGCATGGGTACGCAGTATTTT. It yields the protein CASSPATGSMGTQYF.

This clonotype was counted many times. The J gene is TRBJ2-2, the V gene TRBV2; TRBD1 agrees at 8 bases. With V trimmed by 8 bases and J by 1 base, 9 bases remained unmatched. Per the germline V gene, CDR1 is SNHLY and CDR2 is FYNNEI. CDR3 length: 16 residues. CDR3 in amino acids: CASSRTGMVNTGELFF. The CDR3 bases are TGTGCCAGCTCCAGGACAGGGATGGTGAACACCGGGGAGCTGTTTTTT.

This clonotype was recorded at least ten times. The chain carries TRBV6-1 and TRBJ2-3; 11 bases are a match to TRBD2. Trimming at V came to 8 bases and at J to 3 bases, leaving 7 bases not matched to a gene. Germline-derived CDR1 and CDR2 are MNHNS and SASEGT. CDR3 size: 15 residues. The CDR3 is CASGPTSGMTDTQYF. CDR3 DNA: TGTGCCAGCGGCCCGACTAGCGGGATGACAGATACGCAGTATTTT.

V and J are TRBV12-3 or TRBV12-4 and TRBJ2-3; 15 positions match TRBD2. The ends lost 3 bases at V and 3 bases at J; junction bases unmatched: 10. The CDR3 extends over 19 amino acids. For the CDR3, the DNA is TGTGCCAGCAGTTTTTGGGGACTAGCGGGGGGAGCACAAACAGATACGCAGTATTTT. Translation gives CASSFWGLAGGAQTDTQYF.

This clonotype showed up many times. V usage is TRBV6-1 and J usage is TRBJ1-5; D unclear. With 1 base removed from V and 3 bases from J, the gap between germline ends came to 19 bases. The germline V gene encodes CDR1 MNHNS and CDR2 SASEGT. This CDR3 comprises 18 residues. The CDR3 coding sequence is TGTGCCAGCAGTGAAGAAGAGGACCGGGCCGTACTCAATCAGCCCCAGCATTTT. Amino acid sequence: CASSEEEDRAVLNQPQHF.

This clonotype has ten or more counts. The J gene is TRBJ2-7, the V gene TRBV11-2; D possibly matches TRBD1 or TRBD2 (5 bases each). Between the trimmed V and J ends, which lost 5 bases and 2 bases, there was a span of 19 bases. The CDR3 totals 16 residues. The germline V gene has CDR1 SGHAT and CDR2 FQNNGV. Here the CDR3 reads CASSPGRAYFAYEQYF. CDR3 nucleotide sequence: TGTGCCAGCAGCCCGGGGCGGGCTTACTTCGCCTACGAGCAGTACTTC.

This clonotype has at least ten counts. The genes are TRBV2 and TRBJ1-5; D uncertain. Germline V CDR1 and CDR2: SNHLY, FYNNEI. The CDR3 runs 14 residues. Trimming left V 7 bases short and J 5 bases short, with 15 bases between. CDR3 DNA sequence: TGTGCCAGCACGGCGGCGGGGATCTATCAGCCCCAGCATTTT. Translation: CASTAAGIYQPQHF. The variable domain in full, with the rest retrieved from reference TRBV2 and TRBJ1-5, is EPEVTQTPSHQVTQMGQEVILRCVPISNHLYFYWYRQILGQKVEFLVSFYNNEISEKSEIFDDQFSVERPDGSNFTLKIRSTKLEDSAMYFCASTAAGIYQPQHFGDGTRLSIL.

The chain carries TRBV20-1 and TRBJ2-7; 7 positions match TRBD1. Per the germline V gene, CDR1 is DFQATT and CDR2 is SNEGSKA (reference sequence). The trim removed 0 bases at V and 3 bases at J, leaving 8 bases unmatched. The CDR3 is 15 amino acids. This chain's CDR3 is CSARDDGTAIYEQYF. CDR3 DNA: TGCAGTGCTAGAGACGACGGGACAGCAATCTACGAGCAGTACTTC.

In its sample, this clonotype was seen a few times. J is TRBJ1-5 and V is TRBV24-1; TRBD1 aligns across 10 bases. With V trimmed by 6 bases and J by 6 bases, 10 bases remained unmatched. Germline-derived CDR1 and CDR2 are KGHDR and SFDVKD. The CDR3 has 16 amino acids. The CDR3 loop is CATSPRDRGPSQPQHF. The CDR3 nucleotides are TGTGCCACCAGTCCCCGTGACAGGGGGCCCAGTCAGCCCCAGCATTTT.